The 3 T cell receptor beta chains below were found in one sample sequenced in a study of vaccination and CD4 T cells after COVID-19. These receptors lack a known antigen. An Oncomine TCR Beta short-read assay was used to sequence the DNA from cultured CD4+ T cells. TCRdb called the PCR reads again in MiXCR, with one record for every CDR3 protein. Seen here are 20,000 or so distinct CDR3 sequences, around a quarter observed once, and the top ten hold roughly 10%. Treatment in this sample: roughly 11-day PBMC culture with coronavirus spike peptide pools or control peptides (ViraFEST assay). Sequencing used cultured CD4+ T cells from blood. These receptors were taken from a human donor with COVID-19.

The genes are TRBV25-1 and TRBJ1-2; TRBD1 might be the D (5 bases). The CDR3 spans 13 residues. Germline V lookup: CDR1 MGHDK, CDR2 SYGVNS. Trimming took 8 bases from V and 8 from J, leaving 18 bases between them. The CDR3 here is CASSDSRRGGYTF. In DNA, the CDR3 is TGTGCCAGCTCGGACTCGCGGAGGGGAGGCTACACCTTC.

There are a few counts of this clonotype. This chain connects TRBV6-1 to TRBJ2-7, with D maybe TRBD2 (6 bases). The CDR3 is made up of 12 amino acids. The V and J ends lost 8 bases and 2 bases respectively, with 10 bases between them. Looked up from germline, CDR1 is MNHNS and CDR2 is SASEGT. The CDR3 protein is CASFGTAYEQYF. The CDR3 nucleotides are TGTGCCAGCTTCGGGACTGCCTACGAGCAGTACTTC.

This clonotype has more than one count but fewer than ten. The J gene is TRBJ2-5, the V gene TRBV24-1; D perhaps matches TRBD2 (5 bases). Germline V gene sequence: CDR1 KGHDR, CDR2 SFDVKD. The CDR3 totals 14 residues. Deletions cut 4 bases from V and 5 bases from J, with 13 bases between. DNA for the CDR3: TGTGCCACCAGTGACCCCGGAGGTGGCGAGACCCAGTACTTC. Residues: CATSDPGGGETQYF.